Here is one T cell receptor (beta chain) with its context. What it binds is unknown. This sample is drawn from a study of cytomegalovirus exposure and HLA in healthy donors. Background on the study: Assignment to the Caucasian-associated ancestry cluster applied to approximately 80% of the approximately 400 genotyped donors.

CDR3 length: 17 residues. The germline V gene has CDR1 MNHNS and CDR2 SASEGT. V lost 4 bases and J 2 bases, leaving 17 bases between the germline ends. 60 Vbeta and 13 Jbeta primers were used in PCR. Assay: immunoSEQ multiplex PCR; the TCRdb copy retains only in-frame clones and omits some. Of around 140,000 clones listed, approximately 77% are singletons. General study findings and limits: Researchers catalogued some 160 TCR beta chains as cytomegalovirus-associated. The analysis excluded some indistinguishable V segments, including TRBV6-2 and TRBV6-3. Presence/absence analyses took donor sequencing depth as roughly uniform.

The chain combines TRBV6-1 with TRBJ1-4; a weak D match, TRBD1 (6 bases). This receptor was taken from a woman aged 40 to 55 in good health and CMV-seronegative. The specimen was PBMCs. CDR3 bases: TGTGCCAGCAGTGTCCGCAGTTGGACAGCGACTAATGAAAAACTGTTTTTT. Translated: CASSVRSWTATNEKLFF.